A single sample is the source of the 22 T cell receptor beta chains below, sequenced in a study of shared clonotypes between healthy human individuals. Positive CCR7 selection of CD45RO-negative cells yielded the naive CD8 cells, and terminally differentiated effector memory CD45RA+ cells were excluded. Method: immunoSEQ multiplex PCR; TCRdb's copy keeps in-frame clones and lacks some. The repertoire has roughly 650,000 clones, 90% to 97% of them found once; the top ten carry roughly 0.12%. Sequencing was done on a sample of naive CD8+ T cells sorted from blood. The receptors derive from a woman aged 30 to 39 in good health.

This clone was recorded a few times. The genes are TRBV2 and TRBJ1-1; a weak D match, TRBD1 (5 bases). Trimming pared 6 bases from V and 6 bases from J, leaving 11 bases between. Germline V gives CDR1 SNHLY, CDR2 FYNNEI. The CDR3 has 12 amino acids. CDR3 loop: CASRPGTSEAFF. In DNA, the CDR3 is TGTGCCAGCAGACCAGGGACTTCTGAAGCTTTCTTT. Full variable domain (missing parts from reference TRBV2 and TRBJ1-1): EPEVTQTPSHQVTQMGQEVILRCVPISNHLYFYWYRQILGQKVEFLVSFYNNEISEKSEIFDDQFSVERPDGSNFTLKIRSTKLEDSAMYFCASRPGTSEAFFGQGTRLTVV.

The J gene is TRBJ2-6, the V gene TRBV19, with 10 bases lining up with TRBD2. With V trimmed by 5 bases and J by 0 bases, 4 bases remained unmatched. This CDR3 has 17 amino acids. The V gene's germline CDR1 is LNHDA and CDR2 SQIVND (reference sequence). CDR3: CASSLGLARSGANVLTF. Written as DNA, the CDR3 is TGTGCCAGTAGTTTGGGACTAGCGCGCTCTGGGGCCAACGTCCTGACTTTC.

This sequence joins TRBV7-6 and TRBJ2-5; 7 bases map to TRBD1. The junction had 9 bases not matched to a gene; V was cut back by 1 base and J by 1 base. Germline V gene data show CDR1 as SGHVS and CDR2 as FNYEAQ. CDR3 length: 17 residues. CDR3 DNA: TGTGCCAGCAGCTTAGGCTCATCGGCAGGGGGCCAAGAGACCCAGTACTTC. This gives the protein CASSLGSSAGGQETQYF.

CDR3 coding DNA: TGTGCCAGCAGCCCCTCAGGTGACCGGGCCCAGCATTTT. As protein: CASSPSGDRAQHF. The J gene is TRBJ1-5, the V gene TRBV5-6, with D unresolved. Between the trimmed V and J ends, which lost 4 bases and 11 bases, there was a span of 16 bases. The CDR3 sequence is 13 residues long. The germline V gene has CDR1 SGHDT and CDR2 YYEEEE.

This clone came up once. The chain carries TRBV29-1 and TRBJ1-1; the match to TRBD1 covers 7 bases. The CDR3 is 14 amino acids. The germline V gene has CDR1 SQVTM and CDR2 ANQGSEA. V trimming: 4 bases; J trimming: 5 bases; junction bases outside the gene matches: 10. DNA of the CDR3: TGCAGCGTTGTAAGGGGGCTCGAGGGAACTGAAGCTTTCTTT. It codes for CSVVRGLEGTEAFF.

The CDR3 nucleotides read TGTGCCAGCATGGGACTAGCGGGATACAATGAGCAGTTCTTC. This encodes CASMGLAGYNEQFF. J is TRBJ2-1 and V is TRBV2; 13 bases map to TRBD2. The junction had 1 base not matched to a gene; V was cut back by 7 bases and J by 4 bases. Germline V lookup: CDR1 SNHLY, CDR2 FYNNEI. The CDR3 is made up of 14 amino acids.

The V call is TRBV11-2, the J call TRBJ2-7; 8 positions agree with TRBD2. The CDR3 loop spans 16 amino acids. J gave up 0 bases and V 1 base, and 5 bases lay outside the gene matches. CDR1 and CDR2 (germline): SGHAT, FQNNGV. The CDR3 nucleotides are TGTGCCAGCAGCTTAGGGCGAGCGGGAGTCTCCTACGAGCAGTACTTC. As protein: CASSLGRAGVSYEQYF.

This clone was seen only once. The chain joins TRBV29-1 to TRBJ2-3; TRBD2 matches 8 bases. Germline V lookup: CDR1 SQVTM, CDR2 ANQGSEA. The CDR3 runs to 15 residues. V shed 5 bases, J shed 0 bases, and the junction held 7 bases outside the gene matches. The CDR3 DNA reads as TGCAGCGTTCCACTCTTAGCGGGGAGCACAGATACGCAGTATTTT. Translation gives CSVPLLAGSTDTQYF.

The chain uses TRBV5-1 and TRBJ2-1; D is unclear. The V and J ends lost 1 base and 4 bases respectively, with 6 bases between them. The germline V gene encodes CDR1 SGHRS and CDR2 YFSETQ. The CDR3 consists of 13 residues. The CDR3 nucleotides are TGCGCCAGCAGCTTGCCAAGTTACAATGAGCAGTTCTTC. Translation: CASSLPSYNEQFF. The entire variable domain, with the rest obtained from reference TRBV5-1 and TRBJ2-1, is as follows: KAGVTQTPRYLIKTRGQQVTLSCSPISGHRSVSWYQQTPGQGLQFLFEYFSETQRNKGNFPGRFSGRQFSNSRSEMNVSTLELGDSALYLCASSLPSYNEQFFGPGTRLTVL.

The rearrangement links TRBV27 to TRBJ2-7; TRBD2 agrees at 8 bases. CDR3 length: 14 residues. From germline, CDR1 is MNHEY and CDR2 SMNVEV (reference sequence). After removal of 4 bases from V and 3 bases from J, the junction contained 5 bases not matched to a gene. The CDR3 region is CASSSRGGDYEQYF. Written as DNA, the CDR3 is TGTGCCAGCAGTTCCCGGGGGGGGGACTACGAGCAGTACTTC.

This clone was detected only once. This chain links TRBV19 with TRBJ1-5, with D unresolved. Germline lookup yields CDR1 LNHDA and CDR2 SQIVND (reference sequence). V lost 5 bases, J lost 0 bases, and 11 bases lay in between. The CDR3 contains 15 residues. CDR3 DNA sequence: TGTGCCAGTAGTTCCGGCGTATATAGCAATCAGCCCCAGCATTTT. It translates to CASSSGVYSNQPQHF.

The chain couples TRBV6-6 to TRBJ2-1, with 7 bases that match TRBD2. The CDR3 has 15 amino acids. The V segment lost 6 bases and the J segment 2 bases; nucleotides outside the gene matches: 7. Per germline, CDR1 MNHNY and CDR2 SVGAGI (reference sequence). The CDR3 protein is CASSPGAGAYNEQFF. The DNA of the CDR3 is TGTGCCAGCAGCCCCGGGGCGGGGGCCTACAATGAGCAGTTCTTC.

This clone has only one observation. V gene TRBV4-1 combines with J gene TRBJ2-1; D is perhaps TRBD1 or TRBD2 (5 bases each). The germline V and J ends were trimmed by 3 bases and 3 bases, with 6 bases remaining between them. Germline V gene data show CDR1 as MGHRA and CDR2 as YSYEKL. CDR3 length: 13 residues. CDR3: CASSQGDYNEQFF. CDR3 nucleotide sequence: TGCGCCAGCAGCCAGGGGGACTACAATGAGCAGTTCTTC.

This clone has a single count. CDR3 sequence reads: CASSPNRGLSVETQYF. The CDR3 DNA is TGCGCCAGCAGCCCTAACAGGGGTCTGTCGGTCGAGACCCAGTACTTC. V gene TRBV5-1 combines with J gene TRBJ2-5, with TRBD1 identical over 7 bases. The CDR3 consists of 16 residues. The germline V gene has CDR1 SGHRS and CDR2 YFSETQ. Trimming at V came to 4 bases and at J to 5 bases, leaving 14 bases not matched to a gene.

The chain combines TRBV19 with TRBJ2-7, with TRBD1 as a possible D gene (6 bases). The CDR3 spans 15 residues. With 5 bases removed from V and 3 bases from J, the gap between germline ends came to 17 bases. CDR1 and CDR2 from the germline V gene are LNHDA and SQIVND (reference sequence). The CDR3 region has the DNA TGTGCCAGTAGTGACGGTCAGGGGAGCGTCTACGAGCAGTACTTC. This sequence encodes CASSDGQGSVYEQYF.

This rearrangement joins TRBV5-1 to TRBJ2-1; D not certain. The CDR3 consists of 15 residues. The germline gives CDR1 SGHRS, CDR2 YFSETQ. Between the trimmed V and J ends, which lost 4 bases and 0 bases, there was a span of 11 bases. CDR3 DNA sequence: TGCGCCAGCAGCCGCGAGTCGAGCTCCTACAATGAGCAGTTCTTC. This gives the protein CASSRESSSYNEQFF.

The genes are TRBV28 and TRBJ2-5; a weak D match, TRBD1 (5 bases). The end of the DNA fits TRBJ2-7 better, so the J call may be wrong. Germline V lookup: CDR1 MDHEN, CDR2 SYDVKM. This CDR3 comprises 14 residues. CDR3 protein: CASSSLYRTYEQYF. In DNA form, the CDR3 reads TGTGCCAGCAGTTCTCTTTACAGGACATACGAGCAGTACTTC.

Note on this clone: Other DNA sequences of this sample code for an identical CDR3. The chain recombines TRBV9 with TRBJ2-1; TRBD2 aligns across 10 bases. The CDR3 runs 15 residues. CDR1 SGDLS and CDR2 YYNGEE come from the germline V gene. The V and J ends lost 0 bases and 4 bases, in that order; junction bases with no gene match: 1. CDR3 in amino acids: CASSVGTSGYNEQFF. The CDR3, as DNA: TGTGCCAGCAGCGTAGGGACTAGCGGATACAATGAGCAGTTCTTC.

The chain has TRBV19 and TRBJ1-1, with 8 bases that match TRBD1. Germline loops: CDR1 LNHDA, CDR2 SQIVND (reference sequence). This CDR3 contains 14 residues. V shed 5 bases and J 0 bases; nucleotides not matched to a gene: 2. The CDR3 DNA reads as TGTGCCAGTAGTTCGGACAGGGTGAACACTGAAGCTTTCTTT. It translates to CASSSDRVNTEAFF. The whole variable domain, remainder taken from reference TRBV19 and TRBJ1-1, is DGGITQSPKYLFRKEGQNVTLSCEQNLNHDAMYWYRQDPGQGLRLIYYSQIVNDFQKGDIAEGYSVSREKKESFPLTVTSAQKNPTAFYLCASSSDRVNTEAFFGQGTRLTVV.

This clone has just one count. This sequence joins TRBV5-6 and TRBJ2-5; a possible D gene is TRBD1 (5 bases). Germline CDR1 and CDR2: SGHDT and YYEEEE. Trimming left V 1 base short and J 5 bases short, with 18 bases between. The length of the CDR3 is 16 residues. CDR3 region: CASSLWGLILFETQYF. The DNA of the CDR3 is TGTGCCAGCAGCTTGTGGGGCCTGATACTCTTTGAGACCCAGTACTTC.

This chain links TRBV28 with TRBJ2-7, with TRBD2 as a possible D gene (6 bases). The V end lost 2 bases, the J end lost 0 bases, and 8 bases lay between the germline ends. The CDR3 totals 14 residues. Germline CDR1 MDHEN, CDR2 SYDVKM. The CDR3 DNA sequence: TGTGCCAGCAGTTTAGTGCGGGGCTCCTACGAGCAGTACTTC. It encodes CASSLVRGSYEQYF.

This rearrangement joins TRBV10-3 to TRBJ2-7; D call uncertain. CDR3 size: 13 residues. V lost 8 bases to trimming and J lost 6 bases, with 17 bases between them. CDR1 and CDR2 from the germline V gene are ENHRY and SYGVKD. CDR3 sequence reads: CAIAPRWGFEQYF. CDR3 nucleotide sequence: TGTGCCATCGCGCCGCGTTGGGGATTCGAGCAGTACTTC.